The 29 T cell receptor beta chains presented below share a single source sample, sequenced in a study of blood T cell repertoires in COVID-19. TCRdb's copy holds only in-frame clones and misses some; the assay was immunoSEQ multiplex PCR. The sample has about 25,000 clones, around nine tenths seen once. Sequencing was performed on peripheral blood. These receptors were obtained from a human donor with active COVID-19. The donor label of this sample is uncertain.

The chain carries TRBV11-3 and TRBJ1-2; D is unclear. CDR1 is SGHNT, CDR2 YENEEA, per germline. Deletions cut 4 bases from V and 3 bases from J, with 15 bases between. The CDR3 covers 15 residues. CDR3 DNA: TGTGCCAGCAGCTCAGAAGGACTATCGGACTATGGCTACACCTTC. This codes for CASSSEGLSDYGYTF.

J is TRBJ1-5 and V is TRBV11-3; the match to TRBD1 covers 9 bases. This CDR3 has 17 residues. V shed 1 base, J shed 2 bases, and the junction held 6 bases outside the gene matches. The germline V gene has CDR1 SGHNT and CDR2 YENEEA. The CDR3 nucleotides read TGTGCCAGCAGCTTAGGTTCCTGGGACAGGGGCAATCAGCCCCAGCATTTT. Translated: CASSLGSWDRGNQPQHF.

This sequence joins TRBV7-9 and TRBJ2-3; D is possibly TRBD2 (6 bases). The CDR3 is made up of 16 amino acids. Germline V CDR1 and CDR2: SEHNR, FQNEAQ (reference sequence). Trimming removed 1 base at V and 3 bases at J, with 14 bases between. Written as DNA, the CDR3 is TGTGCCAGCAGCTTAGAAGTCGATGCGGGAACAGATACGCAGTATTTT. Translation gives CASSLEVDAGTDTQYF. Complete variable domain (other parts from reference TRBV7-9 and TRBJ2-3): DTGVSQNPRHKITKRGQNVTFRCDPISEHNRLYWYRQTLGQGPEFLTYFQNEAQLEKSRLLSDRFSAERPKGSFSTLEIQRTEQGDSAMYLCASSLEVDAGTDTQYFGPGTRLTVL.

The V gene is TRBV29-1, the J gene TRBJ2-1; possibly TRBD1 for D (6 bases). Per the germline V gene, CDR1 is SQVTM and CDR2 is ANQGSEA. The CDR3 spans 14 residues. V gave up 7 bases and J gave up 3 bases, with 16 bases separating them. The CDR3 DNA is TGCAGCGCCCCCTTTCGAGGGGGCTACAATGAGCAGTTCTTC. It encodes CSAPFRGGYNEQFF.

The chain combines TRBV4-2 with TRBJ2-7; 9 nucleotides agree with TRBD1. The CDR3 totals 15 residues. Germline-derived CDR1 and CDR2 are LGHNA and YNFKEQ. The ends lost 1 base at V and 2 bases at J; junction bases unmatched: 3. The CDR3 DNA sequence: TGTGCCAGCAGCCAAGGGACAGGGGAGGCCTACGAGCAGTACTTC. Translating gives CASSQGTGEAYEQYF.

The chain employs TRBV7-2 and TRBJ2-3, with D tentatively TRBD2 (6 bases). V gave up 5 bases and J gave up 1 base, with 10 bases separating them. Per germline, CDR1 SGHTA and CDR2 FQGNSA. The CDR3 sequence is 14 residues long. The CDR3 DNA is TGTGCCAGCAGCAAGGGACTCCGCACAGATACGCAGTATTTT. It specifies CASSKGLRTDTQYF.

This sequence joins TRBV4-1 and TRBJ2-7; D perhaps matches TRBD2 (5 bases). Trimming removed 0 bases at V and 2 bases at J, with 14 bases between. Germline V CDR1 and CDR2: MGHRA, YSYEKL. The length of the CDR3 is 16 residues. The CDR3 here is CASSQDRGMKPYEQYF. As DNA, the CDR3 is TGCGCCAGCAGCCAAGATAGAGGGATGAAGCCCTACGAGCAGTACTTC.

The V gene is TRBV3-1 (or the pseudogene TRBV3-2), the J gene TRBJ2-5, with D uncertain. This CDR3 is 12 amino acids long. V lost 1 base and J 5 bases, leaving 5 bases between the germline ends. The germline CDR1 and CDR2 sequences are LGHDT and YNNKEL (reference sequence). The CDR3 here is CASSQAGETQYF. The DNA for the CDR3 is TGTGCCAGCAGCCAAGCCGGGGAGACCCAGTACTTC.

The V gene is TRBV4-1, the J gene TRBJ2-7, with TRBD1 matching 9 bases. The CDR3 consists of 15 residues. Germline V CDR1 and CDR2: MGHRA, YSYEKL. Losses at the gene ends were 1 base for V and 2 bases for J; bases not matched to a gene: 3. CDR3 residues: CASSQGQGGTYEQYF. For the CDR3, the DNA is TGCGCCAGCAGCCAAGGACAGGGGGGAACCTACGAGCAGTACTTC.

The V and J genes are TRBV11-3 and TRBJ1-3; the match to TRBD1 covers 8 bases. Germline CDR1 reads SGHNT; CDR2 reads YENEEA. The J segment lost 4 bases and the V segment lost 6 bases, leaving 8 bases of the junction unmatched. CDR3 length: 15 amino acids. CDR3 nucleotide sequence: TGTGCCAGCAGACCTGGACAGGGTAACGGAAACACCATATATTTT. This translates into CASRPGQGNGNTIYF.

This clone ranks as medium-sized. The V gene is TRBV6-1, the J gene TRBJ1-6; D possibly corresponds to TRBD1 (6 bases). Germline CDR1 reads MNHNS; CDR2 reads SASEGT. The CDR3 contains 14 residues. Trimming left V 0 bases short and J 7 bases short, with 7 bases between. This chain's CDR3 is CASSEAQGNSPLHF. The CDR3 coding sequence is TGTGCCAGCAGTGAAGCCCAGGGGAATTCACCCCTCCACTTT.

The chain couples TRBV7-9 to TRBJ1-3; perhaps TRBD1 as D (5 bases). The CDR3 runs to 15 residues. Trimming removed 5 bases at V and 1 base at J, with 12 bases between. CDR1 SEHNR and CDR2 FQNEAQ come from the germline V gene (reference sequence). The CDR3 DNA sequence: TGTGCCAGCAGCCAAGACAGTTTTTCTGGAAACACCATATATTTT. This codes for CASSQDSFSGNTIYF.

This clone occurred a few times. The chain joins TRBV2 to TRBJ2-5; 7 bases agree with TRBD2. The CDR3 has 14 amino acids. Germline-derived CDR1 and CDR2 are SNHLY and FYNNEI. Trimming removed 7 bases from V and 8 bases from J; junction bases left unmatched: 13. CDR3 bases: TGTGCCAGCAAAGGGTTCGTCGGGGAGGGTACCCAGTACTTC. It yields the protein CASKGFVGEGTQYF.

V and J are TRBV4-1 and TRBJ1-2, with 8 bases that match TRBD1. V dropped 4 bases and J dropped 4; count of bases not matched to a gene: 8. CDR3 length: 15 residues. Germline V gene data show CDR1 as MGHRA and CDR2 as YSYEKL. The CDR3 nucleotides read TGCGCCAGCAGCCCCACAGGGGGAGATAGCTATGGCTACACCTTC. Encoded protein: CASSPTGGDSYGYTF.

V and J are TRBV18 and TRBJ2-3; 11 bases align to TRBD2. J was trimmed by 4 bases and V by 1 base; bases with no gene match: 10. CDR3 size: 18 residues. CDR1 is KGHSH and CDR2 is LQKENI in the germline V gene. Here the CDR3 reads CASSPRPRVAGGPDTQYF. In nucleotides, the CDR3 is TGTGCCAGCTCACCACGCCCTCGGGTAGCGGGAGGGCCAGATACGCAGTATTTT.

This clone was seen only a few times. V is TRBV11-3 and J is TRBJ1-6; D not resolved. V shed 6 bases and J shed 9 bases, with 12 bases lying between them. CDR3 length: 13 residues. Germline assignment: CDR1 SGHNT and CDR2 YENEEA. The chain's CDR3 is CASRGRIGSPLHF. The DNA of the CDR3 is TGTGCCAGCAGGGGGAGGATTGGTTCACCCCTCCACTTT.

This sequence joins TRBV7-6 and TRBJ1-4; tentative D call: TRBD1 (6 bases). Germline V CDR1 and CDR2: SGHVS, FNYEAQ. V lost 5 bases and J lost 7, with 17 bases in between. This CDR3 is 15 amino acids long. The CDR3 spells CASSPSAGALEKLFF. The CDR3 nucleotides read TGTGCCAGCAGCCCTTCGGCAGGGGCCCTTGAAAAACTGTTTTTT.

V usage is TRBV28 and J usage is TRBJ1-1; tentative D call: TRBD1 (6 bases). The CDR3 is 16 residues long. Germline CDR1 MDHEN, CDR2 SYDVKM. The V end lost 3 bases, the J end lost 1 base, and 15 bases lay between the germline ends. CDR3: CASSFVQGTPNTEAFF. The CDR3 coding sequence is TGTGCCAGCAGTTTTGTACAGGGAACCCCGAACACTGAAGCTTTCTTT.

V and J are TRBV3-1 (or the pseudogene TRBV3-2) and TRBJ1-4; D might be TRBD1 (5 bases). V was pared by 0 bases and J by 4 bases, with 12 bases between. The CDR3 is 16 residues long. From germline, CDR1 is LGHDT and CDR2 YNNKEL (reference sequence). The CDR3 region has the DNA TGTGCCAGCAGCCAAGACCGCGGGGGGTTTAATGAAAAACTGTTTTTT. As protein: CASSQDRGGFNEKLFF.

The chain recombines TRBV13 with TRBJ1-3; 9 bases match TRBD1. CDR1 is PRHDT and CDR2 is FYEKMQ in the germline V gene (reference sequence). J gave up 0 bases and V 5 bases, and 5 bases lay outside the gene matches. CDR3 length: 16 residues. The CDR3 coding sequence is TGTGCCAGCAGCCCTGGGACAGGGACCTCTGGAAACACCATATATTTT. This translates into CASSPGTGTSGNTIYF.

V is TRBV2 and J is TRBJ2-7; maybe TRBD1 (6 bases). Trimming pared 7 bases from V and 0 bases from J, leaving 19 bases between. CDR1 and CDR2 (germline): SNHLY, FYNNEI. The CDR3 has 16 residues. The CDR3 coding sequence is TGTGCCAGCACATTAGATGCAGGGGTCCGCTCCTACGAGCAGTACTTC. This translates into CASTLDAGVRSYEQYF.

V usage is TRBV6-5 and J usage is TRBJ2-3; D gene ambiguous. Trimming cost V 0 bases and J 2 bases, with 9 bases left between them. The CDR3 extends over 15 amino acids. Per germline, CDR1 MNHEY and CDR2 SVGAGI. CDR3 protein: CASSYSTSSTDTQYF. The CDR3, as DNA: TGTGCCAGCAGTTACTCGACTTCGTCCACAGATACGCAGTATTTT.

With respect to this clone: This is likely an artifact of a read error, given a far larger clone one base away. The chain recombines TRBV12-3 or TRBV12-4 with TRBJ1-2, with 8 bases lining up with TRBD1. The CDR3 is 13 amino acids. The J segment lost 4 bases and the V segment lost 5 bases, leaving 3 bases of the junction unmatched. Here the CDR3 DNA reads TGTGCCAGCAGTCTGACAGGGGCCTATGGCTACACCTTC. It codes for CASSLTGAYGYTF.

The chain has TRBV11-3 and TRBJ2-7, with 7 nucleotides matching TRBD2. J was trimmed by 7 bases and V by 1 base; bases with no gene match: 1. The CDR3 has 12 amino acids. Germline CDR1 SGHNT, CDR2 YENEEA. The CDR3 sequence is CASSLGGGEQYF. The CDR3 DNA reads as TGTGCCAGCAGCTTAGGGGGAGGGGAGCAGTACTTC.

This rearrangement joins TRBV28 to TRBJ1-4; D remains unclear. Deletions cut 1 base from V and 8 bases from J, with 5 bases between. CDR3 size: 12 residues. CDR1 is MDHEN, CDR2 SYDVKM, per germline. The CDR3 here is CASSLSGEKLFF. CDR3 nucleotides: TGTGCCAGCAGTTTATCTGGCGAAAAACTGTTTTTT.

This clone has a single count. The chain employs TRBV5-6 and TRBJ1-2, with D tentatively TRBD1 (6 bases). CDR1 is SGHDT and CDR2 is YYEEEE in the germline V gene. Trimming left V 4 bases short and J 3 bases short, with 19 bases between. The CDR3 extends over 16 amino acids. The CDR3 region is CASSPTPGVTDYGYTF. The CDR3 nucleotides read TGTGCCAGCAGCCCAACCCCAGGGGTTACGGACTATGGCTACACCTTC.

This sequence joins TRBV5-1 and TRBJ2-3; D is possibly TRBD2 (6 bases). CDR3 length: 16 amino acids. Germline loops: CDR1 SGHRS, CDR2 YFSETQ. The V end was cut by 4 bases, the J end by 1 base, with 16 bases between. The DNA for the CDR3 is TGCGCCAGCAGCCCAACTAGCAGCTTTGGCACAGATACGCAGTATTTT. Its protein product is CASSPTSSFGTDTQYF. The full variable domain, completed using reference TRBV5-1 and TRBJ2-3, is KAGVTQTPRYLIKTRGQQVTLSCSPISGHRSVSWYQQTPGQGLQFLFEYFSETQRNKGNFPGRFSGRQFSNSRSEMNVSTLELGDSALYLCASSPTSSFGTDTQYFGPGTRLTVL.

The chain recombines TRBV11-3 with TRBJ2-2; 9 bases match TRBD1. Germline V gene lookup returns CDR1 SGHNT and CDR2 YENEEA. The CDR3 consists of 14 residues. CDR3: CASHRGRNTGELFF. CDR3 coding DNA: TGTGCGAGCCACAGGGGGCGGAACACCGGGGAGCTGTTTTTT.

CDR3 DNA sequence: TGTGCCAGCAGCTTAGGGCCCCCTTTTGATACGCAGTATTTT. Amino acid sequence: CASSLGPPFDTQYF. The chain employs TRBV7-3 and TRBJ2-3; D is uncertain. The CDR3 contains 14 residues. Trimming pared 2 bases from V and 6 bases from J, leaving 12 bases between. The V gene's germline CDR1 is SGHTA and CDR2 FQGTGA.